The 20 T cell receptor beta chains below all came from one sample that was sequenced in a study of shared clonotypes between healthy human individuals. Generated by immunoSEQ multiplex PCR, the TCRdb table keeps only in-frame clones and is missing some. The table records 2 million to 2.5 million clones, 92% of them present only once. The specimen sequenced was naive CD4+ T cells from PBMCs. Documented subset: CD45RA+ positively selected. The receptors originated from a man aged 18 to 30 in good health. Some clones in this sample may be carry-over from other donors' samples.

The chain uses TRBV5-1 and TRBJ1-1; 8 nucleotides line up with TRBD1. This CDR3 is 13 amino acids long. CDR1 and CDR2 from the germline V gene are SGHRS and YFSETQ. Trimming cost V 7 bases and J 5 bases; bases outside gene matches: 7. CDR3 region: CASSDRGLTEAFF. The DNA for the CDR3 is TGCGCCAGCTCCGACAGGGGTCTTACTGAAGCTTTCTTT.

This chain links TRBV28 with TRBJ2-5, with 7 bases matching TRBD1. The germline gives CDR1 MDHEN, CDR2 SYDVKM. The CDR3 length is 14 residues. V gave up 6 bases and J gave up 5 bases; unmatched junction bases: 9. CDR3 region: CASSYRGQWETQYF. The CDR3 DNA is TGTGCCAGCAGCTATCGGGGACAGTGGGAGACCCAGTACTTC.

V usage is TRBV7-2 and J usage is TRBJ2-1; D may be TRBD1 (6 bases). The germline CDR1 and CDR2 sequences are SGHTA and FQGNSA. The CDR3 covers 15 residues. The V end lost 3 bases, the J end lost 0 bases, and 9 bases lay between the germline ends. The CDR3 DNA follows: TGTGCCAGCAGCTTTACAGGGAGCTCCTACAATGAGCAGTTCTTC. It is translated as CASSFTGSSYNEQFF.

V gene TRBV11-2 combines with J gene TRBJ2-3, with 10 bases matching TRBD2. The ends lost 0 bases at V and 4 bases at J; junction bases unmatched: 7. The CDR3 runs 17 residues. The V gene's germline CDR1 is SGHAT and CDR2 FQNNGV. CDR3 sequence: CASSLEGLAPPADTQYF. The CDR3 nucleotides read TGTGCCAGCAGCTTAGAGGGACTAGCGCCCCCCGCAGATACGCAGTATTTT.

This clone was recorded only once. The CDR3 spells CASSPRTEGELFF. In DNA, the CDR3 is TGTGCCAGCAGCCCCCGGACGGAGGGGGAGCTGTTTTTT. This chain uses TRBV7-3 with TRBJ2-2; no clear D gene. Germline V gives CDR1 SGHTA, CDR2 FQGTGA. The CDR3 covers 13 residues. The V and J ends lost 5 bases and 8 bases respectively, with 12 bases between them.

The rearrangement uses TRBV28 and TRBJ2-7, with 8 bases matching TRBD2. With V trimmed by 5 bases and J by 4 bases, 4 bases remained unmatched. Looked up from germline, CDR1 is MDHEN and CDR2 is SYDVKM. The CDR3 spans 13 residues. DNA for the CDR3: TGTGCCAGCAGTCCTAGCGGGTTTTACGAGCAGTACTTC. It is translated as CASSPSGFYEQYF.

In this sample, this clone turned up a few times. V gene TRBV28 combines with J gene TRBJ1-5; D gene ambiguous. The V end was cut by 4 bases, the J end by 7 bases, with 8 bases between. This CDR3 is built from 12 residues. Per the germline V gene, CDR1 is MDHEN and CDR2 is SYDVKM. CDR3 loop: CASSSLRQPQHF. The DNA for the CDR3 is TGTGCCAGCAGTTCACTCAGACAGCCCCAGCATTTT.

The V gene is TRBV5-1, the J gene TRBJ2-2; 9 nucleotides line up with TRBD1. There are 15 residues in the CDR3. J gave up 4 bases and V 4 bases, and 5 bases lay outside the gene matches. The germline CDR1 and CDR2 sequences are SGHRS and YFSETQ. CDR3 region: CASSPQGASTGELFF. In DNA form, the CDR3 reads TGCGCCAGCAGCCCACAGGGGGCGAGCACCGGGGAGCTGTTTTTT.

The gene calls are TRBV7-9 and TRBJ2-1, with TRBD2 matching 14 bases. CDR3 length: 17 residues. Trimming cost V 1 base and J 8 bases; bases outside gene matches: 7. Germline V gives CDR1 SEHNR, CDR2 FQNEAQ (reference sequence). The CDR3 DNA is TGTGCCAGCAGCTTAGACAAGGGACTAGCGGGAGCCCATGAGCAGTTCTTC. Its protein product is CASSLDKGLAGAHEQFF.

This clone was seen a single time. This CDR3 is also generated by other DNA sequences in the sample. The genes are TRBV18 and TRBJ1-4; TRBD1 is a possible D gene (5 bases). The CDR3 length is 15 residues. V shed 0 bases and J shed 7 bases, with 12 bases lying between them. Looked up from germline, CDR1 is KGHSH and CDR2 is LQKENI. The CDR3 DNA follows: TGTGCCAGCTCACCACCGGGGGAGGGTGGTGAAAAACTGTTTTTT. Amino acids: CASSPPGEGGEKLFF.

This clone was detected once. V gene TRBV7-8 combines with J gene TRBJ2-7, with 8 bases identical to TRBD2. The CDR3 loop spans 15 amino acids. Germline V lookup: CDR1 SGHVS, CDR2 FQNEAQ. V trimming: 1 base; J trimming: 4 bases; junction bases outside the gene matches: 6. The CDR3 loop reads CASSLVREGRYEQYF. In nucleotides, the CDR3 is TGTGCCAGCAGCTTAGTACGGGAGGGCCGGTACGAGCAGTACTTC.

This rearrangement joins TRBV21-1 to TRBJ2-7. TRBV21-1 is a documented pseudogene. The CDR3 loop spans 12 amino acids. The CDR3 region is CASSKEGSEQYF. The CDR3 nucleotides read TGTGCCAGCAGCAAAGAGGGAAGCGAGCAGTACTTC.

Written as DNA, the CDR3 is TGCGCCAGCAGCTCGGGTTCCGGGACTAGCTTCTACAATGAGCAGTTCTTC. As protein: CASSSGSGTSFYNEQFF. The rearrangement links TRBV5-1 to TRBJ2-1, with 9 bases identical to TRBD2. Germline V CDR1 and CDR2: SGHRS, YFSETQ. V trimming: 3 bases; J trimming: 3 bases; junction bases outside the gene matches: 10. This CDR3 has 17 amino acids.

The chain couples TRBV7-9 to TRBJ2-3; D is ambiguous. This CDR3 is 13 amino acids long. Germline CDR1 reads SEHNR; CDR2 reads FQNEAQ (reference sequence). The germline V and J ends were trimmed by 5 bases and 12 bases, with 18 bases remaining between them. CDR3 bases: TGTGCCAGCAGCCCCTCCTCTGATGGCTCTCAGTATTTT. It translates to CASSPSSDGSQYF.

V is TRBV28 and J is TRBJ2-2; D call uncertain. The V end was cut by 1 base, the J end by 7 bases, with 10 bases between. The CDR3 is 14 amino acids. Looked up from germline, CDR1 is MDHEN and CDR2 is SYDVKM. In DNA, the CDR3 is TGTGCCAGCAGTTTATCTCGGCGTGGCGGGGAGCTGTTTTTT. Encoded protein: CASSLSRRGGELFF.

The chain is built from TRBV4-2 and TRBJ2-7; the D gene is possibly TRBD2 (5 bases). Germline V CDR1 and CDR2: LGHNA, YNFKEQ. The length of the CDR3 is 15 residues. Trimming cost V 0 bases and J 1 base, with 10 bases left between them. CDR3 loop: CASSQDRLTSYEQYF. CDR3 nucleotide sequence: TGTGCCAGCAGCCAAGATCGACTAACTTCCTACGAGCAGTACTTC.

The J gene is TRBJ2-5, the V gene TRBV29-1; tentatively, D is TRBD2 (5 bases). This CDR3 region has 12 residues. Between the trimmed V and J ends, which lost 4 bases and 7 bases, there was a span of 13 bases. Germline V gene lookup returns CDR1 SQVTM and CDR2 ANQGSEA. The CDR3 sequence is CSVASPGGTQYF. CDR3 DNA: TGCAGCGTTGCTTCACCCGGAGGGACCCAGTACTTC.

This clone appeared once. The CDR3 DNA sequence: TGTGCCTGGAAGAAAGGGTCGGGCACTGAAGCTTTCTTT. Protein: CAWKKGSGTEAFF. The chain uses TRBV30 and TRBJ1-1, with D unclear. CDR1 is GTSNPN and CDR2 is SVGIG in the germline V gene (reference sequence). V was cut by 4 bases and J by 4 bases, with 13 bases left in between. The CDR3 extends over 13 amino acids.

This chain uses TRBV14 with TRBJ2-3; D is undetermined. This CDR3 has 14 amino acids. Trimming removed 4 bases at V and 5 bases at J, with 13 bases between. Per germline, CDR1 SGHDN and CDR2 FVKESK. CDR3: CASSRSFGRDTQYF. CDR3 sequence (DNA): TGTGCCAGCAGCCGGTCGTTTGGTAGAGATACGCAGTATTTT.

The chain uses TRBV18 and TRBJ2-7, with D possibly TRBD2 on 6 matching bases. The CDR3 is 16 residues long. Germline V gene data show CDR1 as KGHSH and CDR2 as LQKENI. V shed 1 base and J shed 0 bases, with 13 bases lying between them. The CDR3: CASSPLGTQSSYEQYF. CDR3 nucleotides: TGTGCCAGCTCACCACTAGGGACTCAGAGCTCCTACGAGCAGTACTTC.